One sample yielded the 20 T cell receptor beta chains listed below, sequenced in a study of cytomegalovirus exposure and HLA in healthy donors. The PCR had 60 Vbeta and 13 Jbeta primers. The method was immunoSEQ multiplex PCR; TCRdb's version includes in-frame clones alone and lacks a portion of them. The repertoire holds 95,000 to 150,000 clones, with around 80% as singletons. Input material: PBMCs. These receptors originate from a woman younger than 45 in good health and CMV-seronegative.

J is TRBJ2-2 and V is TRBV6-5, with TRBD2 matching 10 bases. V lost 2 bases, J lost 5 bases, and 2 bases stayed unmatched. The V gene's germline CDR1 is MNHEY and CDR2 SVGAGI. The CDR3 covers 15 residues. CDR3 coding DNA: TGTGCCAGCAGTTACCTTAGCGGGGGGACCGGGGAGCTGTTTTTT. Translated: CASSYLSGGTGELFF.

The V and J genes are TRBV14 and TRBJ2-3, with 10 bases that match TRBD1. Germline-derived CDR1 and CDR2 are SGHDN and FVKESK. This CDR3 has 17 residues. V trimming: 3 bases; J trimming: 2 bases; junction bases outside the gene matches: 8. The CDR3 nucleotides read TGTGCCAGCAGCCATACCACCGGGACAGGGGACACAGATACGCAGTATTTT. It specifies CASSHTTGTGDTDTQYF.

This sequence joins TRBV6-5 and TRBJ1-6; 7 bases match TRBD1. CDR3 length: 15 amino acids. Germline CDR1 reads MNHEY; CDR2 reads SVGAGI. V was clipped by 7 bases and J by 6 bases; unmatched bases: 9. The CDR3: CASTRDSSPNSPLHF. For the CDR3, the DNA is TGTGCCAGCACCAGGGACAGTTCGCCTAATTCACCCCTCCACTTT.

V is TRBV30 and J is TRBJ2-3, with D possibly being TRBD2 (7 bases). Germline V gene data show CDR1 as GTSNPN and CDR2 as SVGIG (reference sequence). Deletions cut 5 bases from V and 4 bases from J, with 16 bases between. The CDR3 has 14 residues. This CDR3 reads CAWGGGGTADTQYF. CDR3 coding DNA: TGTGCCTGGGGAGGGGGGGGGACCGCAGATACGCAGTATTTT.

The chain uses TRBV6-5 and TRBJ2-5, with D possibly TRBD2 on 6 matching bases. The CDR3 is 15 amino acids. CDR1 MNHEY and CDR2 SVGAGI come from the germline V gene. The ends were cut back, 6 bases at V and 4 bases at J, with 18 bases in the middle. Here the CDR3 reads CASRTLLGGAETQYF. The DNA for the CDR3 is TGTGCCAGCAGAACTTTACTGGGGGGAGCAGAGACCCAGTACTTC.

This chain uses TRBV6-1 with TRBJ2-7; D is possibly TRBD2 (6 bases). This CDR3 has 15 residues. Germline CDR1 MNHNS, CDR2 SASEGT. Trimming pared 5 bases from V and 2 bases from J, leaving 16 bases between. The CDR3 loop reads CASSPHRDFAYEQYF. CDR3 nucleotide sequence: TGTGCCAGCAGTCCCCACCGGGACTTTGCCTACGAGCAGTACTTC.

The J gene is TRBJ2-5, the V gene TRBV19; 10 nucleotides align to TRBD2. The trim removed 7 bases at V and 7 bases at J, leaving 6 bases unmatched. The CDR3 is 13 amino acids. Germline CDR1 is LNHDA and CDR2 is SQIVND (reference sequence). CDR3 bases: TGTGCCAGTACAAGCGGGGGGGCGGGGACCCAGTACTTC. This encodes CASTSGGAGTQYF.

The chain combines TRBV19 with TRBJ2-7, with TRBD1 identical over 8 bases. Unmatched junction bases numbered 6, after V lost 4 bases and J lost 4 bases. This CDR3 has 14 residues. Germline assignment: CDR1 LNHDA and CDR2 SQIVND (reference sequence). The CDR3 reads CASSTSGTGYEQYF. CDR3 in DNA: TGTGCCAGTAGTACCTCCGGGACAGGTTACGAGCAGTACTTC.

The table lists this clone with a few counts. The V call is TRBV5-4, the J call TRBJ2-7; D perhaps matches TRBD1 (5 bases). Germline V CDR1 and CDR2: SGHNT, YYREEE (reference sequence). The germline V and J ends were trimmed by 3 bases and 12 bases, with 19 bases remaining between them. CDR3 length equals 13 residues. CDR3 amino acids: CASSSILGAQPYF. In nucleotides, the CDR3 is TGTGCCAGCAGCTCCATTCTAGGGGCGCAACCGTACTTC.

The gene calls are TRBV5-1 and TRBJ1-1; D is possibly TRBD1 (6 bases). The CDR3 is 15 residues long. With 3 bases removed from V and 1 base from J, the gap between germline ends came to 13 bases. Germline V gene lookup returns CDR1 SGHRS and CDR2 YFSETQ. The CDR3 loop reads CASSSSLTGNTEAFF. The CDR3 DNA follows: TGCGCCAGCAGCTCGTCCCTGACAGGGAACACTGAAGCTTTCTTT.

This clone was counted between two and nine times. V usage is TRBV6-5 and J usage is TRBJ2-3; D is perhaps TRBD1 (6 bases). The germline gives CDR1 MNHEY, CDR2 SVGAGI. The V end lost 10 bases, the J end lost 1 base, and 12 bases lay between the germline ends. This CDR3 has 13 amino acids. CDR3 in DNA: TGTGCCATCGGAAACAGGGGCACAGATACGCAGTATTTT. Translation: CAIGNRGTDTQYF.

V is TRBV10-3 and J is TRBJ1-4; no reliable D call. V gave up 4 bases and J gave up 4 bases, with 13 bases separating them. Germline V gene data show CDR1 as ENHRY and CDR2 as SYGVKD. CDR3 length: 15 amino acids. CDR3 residues: CAISAQVGHNEKLFF. The CDR3 bases are TGTGCCATCAGTGCCCAAGTGGGCCATAATGAAAAACTGTTTTTT.

This chain joins TRBV29-1 and TRBJ2-7, with D perhaps matching TRBD2 (6 bases). This CDR3 contains 12 residues. Per germline, CDR1 SQVTM and CDR2 ANQGSEA. The V end lost 6 bases, the J end lost 0 bases, and 9 bases lay between the germline ends. The CDR3 protein is CSVGLSSYEQYF. CDR3 nucleotide sequence: TGCAGCGTGGGACTCAGCTCCTACGAGCAGTACTTC.

The J gene is TRBJ2-3, the V gene TRBV7-9; D is unclear. The ends were cut back, 5 bases at V and 2 bases at J, with 11 bases in the middle. The CDR3 consists of 14 residues. The germline V gene encodes CDR1 SEHNR and CDR2 FQNEAQ (reference sequence). In DNA, the CDR3 is TGTGCCAGCAGCCCTCTCCTCCTCACAGATACGCAGTATTTT. Residues: CASSPLLLTDTQYF.

The chain employs TRBV7-8 and TRBJ2-2, with D hard to call. The germline V and J ends were trimmed by 2 bases and 1 base, with 11 bases remaining between them. The CDR3 has 16 amino acids. Germline loops: CDR1 SGHVS, CDR2 FQNEAQ. The CDR3 coding sequence is TGTGCCAGCAGCTTACTTTACGAGCTGAACACCGGGGAGCTGTTTTTT. It translates to CASSLLYELNTGELFF.

The V gene is TRBV7-6, the J gene TRBJ2-5; the D is unclear. CDR1 is SGHVS and CDR2 is FNYEAQ in the germline V gene. The CDR3 is 15 residues long. Trimming took off 2 bases at V and 2 bases at J, with 12 bases between the two ends. The CDR3 region has the DNA TGTGCCAGCAGCTTAATGCCAGAACAGCAAGAGACCCAGTACTTC. As protein: CASSLMPEQQETQYF. The full variable domain, in which reference TRBV7-6 and TRBJ2-5 provide the parts outside the CDR3, is GAGVSQSPRYKVTKRGQDVALRCDPISGHVSLYWYRQALGQGPEFLTYFNYEAQQDKSGLPNDRFSAERPEGSISTLTIQRTEQRDSAMYRCASSLMPEQQETQYFGPGTRLLVL.

The chain links TRBV11-2 to TRBJ2-2; D not certain. Germline lookup yields CDR1 SGHAT and CDR2 FQNNGV. The CDR3 has 14 amino acids. The V gene lost 3 bases and the J gene lost 5 bases, with 10 bases spanning the gap. In nucleotides, the CDR3 is TGTGCCAGCAGCTTCCGGGTTTCAACCGGGGAGCTGTTTTTT. It is translated as CASSFRVSTGELFF.

This clone was detected once. The rearrangement links TRBV4-2 to TRBJ1-2; TRBD1 matches 12 bases. This CDR3 contains 15 residues. CDR1 is LGHNA and CDR2 is YNFKEQ in the germline V gene. The trim removed 4 bases at V and 3 bases at J, leaving 3 bases unmatched. The DNA for the CDR3 is TGTGCCAGCAGCCCTGGGACAGGGGGCCACTATGGCTACACCTTC. Residues: CASSPGTGGHYGYTF.

The chain has TRBV19 and TRBJ1-2; D is undetermined. The CDR3 consists of 12 residues. Germline values: CDR1 LNHDA, CDR2 SQIVND (reference sequence). The ends were cut back, 0 bases at V and 8 bases at J, with 7 bases in the middle. The CDR3 spells CASSIDRRGYTF. CDR3 nucleotide sequence: TGTGCCAGTAGTATAGATCGCAGGGGCTACACCTTC.

V and J are TRBV27 and TRBJ2-3, with 7 bases fitting TRBD1. J gave up 1 base and V 0 bases, and 1 base lay outside the gene matches. The CDR3 has 15 residues. The germline CDR1 and CDR2 sequences are MNHEY and SMNVEV (reference sequence). The CDR3 DNA sequence: TGTGCCAGCAGTTTATCCGGACAGGGCACAGATACGCAGTATTTT. Encoded protein: CASSLSGQGTDTQYF.